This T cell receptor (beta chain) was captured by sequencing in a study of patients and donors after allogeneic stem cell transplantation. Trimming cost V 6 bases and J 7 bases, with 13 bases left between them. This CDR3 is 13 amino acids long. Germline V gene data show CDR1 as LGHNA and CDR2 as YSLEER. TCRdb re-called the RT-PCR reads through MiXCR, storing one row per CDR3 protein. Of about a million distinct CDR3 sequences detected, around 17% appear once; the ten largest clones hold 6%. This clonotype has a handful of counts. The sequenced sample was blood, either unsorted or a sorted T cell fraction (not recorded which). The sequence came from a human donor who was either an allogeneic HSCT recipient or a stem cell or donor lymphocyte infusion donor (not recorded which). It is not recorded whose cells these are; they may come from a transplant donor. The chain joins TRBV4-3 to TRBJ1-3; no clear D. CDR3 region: CASSPTSTNTIYF. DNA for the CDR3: TGCGCCAGCAGTCCTACGTCGACTAACACCATATATTTT.